The source of this T cell receptor beta chain is a study of neurological immune-mediated disorders. The cDNA was produced through 5'RACE with 10-nucleotide random UMIs. The authors obtained over 170 million TCR-beta sequences from 15-18 subjects per sequencing run. Using its own MiXCR run on the 5' RACE reads, TCRdb lists one record per CDR3 protein. The table includes about 39,000 distinct CDR3 sequences, approximately 7.2% detected once. This clonotype was picked up many times. Germline V CDR1 and CDR2: DFQATT, SNEGSKA (reference sequence). Trimming removed 3 bases at V and 0 bases at J, with 15 bases between. There are 16 residues in the CDR3.

This clonotype originated in a man aged 50 or older in good health. The J gene is TRBJ1-3, the V gene TRBV20-1; D gene unclear. The sequenced material came from CD4+ T cells from blood. CDR3: CSASDATASSGNTIYF. CDR3 nucleotides: TGCAGTGCTAGTGATGCTACAGCTAGCTCTGGAAACACCATATATTTT.